These 22 T cell receptor beta chains were all obtained from the same sample, sequenced in a study of blood T cell repertoires in COVID-19. Clones were sequenced by immunoSEQ multiplex PCR, and TCRdb holds only the in-frame ones, with some missing. Altogether some 260,000 clones are present, 88% being singletons, with the ten largest covering around 1.4%. Sequenced: peripheral blood. The source of these receptors is an elderly man with acute or convalescent COVID-19.

This chain uses TRBV18 with TRBJ2-6; 9 nucleotides line up with TRBD1. The germline V gene has CDR1 KGHSH and CDR2 LQKENI. Trimming at V came to 2 bases and at J to 4 bases, leaving 18 bases not matched to a gene. The CDR3 is made up of 21 amino acids. The CDR3 nucleotides are TGTGCCAGCTCACCAATACTCCCCTGGGGACAGGGAGTCATCGGGGCCAACGTCCTGACTTTC. Encoded protein: CASSPILPWGQGVIGANVLTF.

The V and J genes are TRBV18 and TRBJ2-7, with a weak D call TRBD2 (5 bases). The germline CDR1 and CDR2 sequences are KGHSH and LQKENI. This CDR3 spans 15 amino acids. Trimming left V 5 bases short and J 5 bases short, with 19 bases between. CDR3 in DNA: TGTGCCAGCTCATCCCGGGATCCCCCCTTGGACGAGCAGTACTTC. It is translated as CASSSRDPPLDEQYF.

The chain combines TRBV28 with TRBJ1-2, with TRBD1 matching 8 bases. Germline V gene data show CDR1 as MDHEN and CDR2 as SYDVKM. With 2 bases clipped from V and 0 bases from J, the junction kept 8 bases outside the gene matches. The CDR3 consists of 17 residues. CDR3 DNA: TGTGCCAGCAGTTTAACCGGGACAGGACTAGCTAACTATGGCTACACCTTC. Residues: CASSLTGTGLANYGYTF.

The chain joins TRBV7-2 to TRBJ1-1, with 7 bases fitting TRBD1. The CDR3 is made up of 14 amino acids. Germline assignment: CDR1 SGHTA and CDR2 FQGNSA. The junction had 9 bases not matched to a gene; V was cut back by 5 bases and J by 6 bases. The CDR3 DNA sequence: TGTGCCAGCAGCCGCGAGGGGGCTTGGGCTGAAGCTTTCTTT. Its translation: CASSREGAWAEAFF.

This chain connects TRBV4-3 to TRBJ2-5; no clear D gene. Germline values: CDR1 LGHNA, CDR2 YSLEER. The V gene lost 4 bases and the J gene lost 2 bases, with 20 bases spanning the gap. The CDR3 is made up of 17 amino acids. Here the CDR3 reads CASSPRQGPIQQETQYF. Here the CDR3 DNA reads TGCGCCAGCAGCCCCAGACAAGGCCCGATCCAGCAAGAGACCCAGTACTTC.

The chain uses TRBV6-1 and TRBJ1-5; no clear D gene. In germline, CDR1 is MNHNS, CDR2 SASEGT. Trimming left V 7 bases short and J 5 bases short, with 15 bases between. The CDR3 runs to 14 residues. CDR3: CASILSGGDQPQHF. Written as DNA, the CDR3 is TGTGCCAGCATCCTAAGCGGAGGAGATCAGCCCCAGCATTTT.

The rearrangement joins TRBV11-2 to TRBJ2-7; D is unresolved. Germline CDR1 SGHAT, CDR2 FQNNGV. The ends were cut back, 6 bases at V and 1 base at J, with 19 bases in the middle. The length of the CDR3 is 16 residues. The CDR3 nucleotides read TGTGCCAGCAGTCTCAGACTCCTAAGAAGTTCCTACGAGCAGTACTTC. This gives the protein CASSLRLLRSSYEQYF.

This clone was recorded only once. V and J are TRBV6-5 and TRBJ2-5, with D hard to call. The CDR3 has 10 residues. The germline CDR1 and CDR2 sequences are MNHEY and SVGAGI. V was shortened by 10 bases and J by 5 bases, with 8 bases between the two germline ends. DNA of the CDR3: TGTGCCATCGATCGGGAGACCCAGTACTTC. It translates to CAIDRETQYF.

In its sample, this clone was seen a few times. The sample has other DNA sequences that encode this CDR3 too. The rearrangement uses TRBV19 and TRBJ2-2; no clear D. CDR3 length: 14 residues. V dropped 6 bases and J dropped 0 bases, with 8 bases sitting between them. Per germline, CDR1 LNHDA and CDR2 SQIVND (reference sequence). CDR3 DNA sequence: TGTGCCAGTAGCGCTCAGGCGAACACCGGGGAGCTGTTTTTT. It is translated as CASSAQANTGELFF.

This sequence joins TRBV4-3 and TRBJ2-7; 7 bases match TRBD2. Germline V gene data show CDR1 as LGHNA and CDR2 as YSLEER. This CDR3 region has 16 residues. Trimming at V came to 0 bases and at J to 0 bases, leaving 5 bases not matched to a gene. CDR3 in amino acids: CASSQDSSSGSYEQYF. As DNA, the CDR3 is TGCGCCAGCAGCCAAGATTCGTCTAGCGGCTCCTACGAGCAGTACTTC.

This clone was seen a handful of times. The chain recombines TRBV18 with TRBJ1-1; 7 bases agree with TRBD1. The germline V gene has CDR1 KGHSH and CDR2 LQKENI. J gave up 3 bases and V 6 bases, and 4 bases lay outside the gene matches. The CDR3 runs to 13 residues. Here the CDR3 reads CASSTGVDTEAFF. The CDR3 nucleotides are TGTGCCAGCTCCACAGGGGTGGACACTGAAGCTTTCTTT.

The rearrangement joins TRBV28 to TRBJ2-7; D gene uncertain. Germline V CDR1 and CDR2: MDHEN, SYDVKM. The V gene lost 7 bases and the J gene lost 5 bases, with 9 bases spanning the gap. CDR3 length equals 11 residues. The CDR3 bases are TGTGCCAGCATTCTGCGTGACGAGCAGTACTTC. Its protein product is CASILRDEQYF.

V usage is TRBV5-1 and J usage is TRBJ1-1; no firm D call. The ends were cut back, 5 bases at V and 3 bases at J, with 14 bases in the middle. The CDR3 runs 14 residues. Germline CDR1 reads SGHRS; CDR2 reads YFSETQ. The CDR3 loop reads CASRVAGKDTEAFF. The DNA for the CDR3 is TGCGCCAGCAGGGTGGCAGGTAAGGACACTGAAGCTTTCTTT.

The genes are TRBV21-1 and TRBJ1-1; no DNA check was done on the table's D call, TRBD1. TRBV21-1 is a pseudogene. The CDR3 has 14 residues. The CDR3 loop reads CASSRIQGNTEAFF. The CDR3 DNA is TGTGCCAGCAGCAGGATACAGGGGAACACTGAAGCTTTCTTT.

This clone was seen only a few times. This sample also contains other DNA sequences that code for the same CDR3. The chain uses TRBV3-1 (or the pseudogene TRBV3-2) and TRBJ1-1, with 7 bases fitting TRBD1. This CDR3 has 15 amino acids. From germline, CDR1 is LGHDT and CDR2 YNNKEL (reference sequence). V was clipped by 1 base and J by 5 bases; unmatched bases: 7. CDR3 in amino acids: CASSQAVRGSTEAFF. CDR3 coding DNA: TGTGCCAGCAGCCAAGCGGTCAGGGGGTCAACTGAAGCTTTCTTT.

V and J are TRBV12-3 or TRBV12-4 and TRBJ1-1, with D tentatively TRBD1 (6 bases). Trimming pared 6 bases from V and 0 bases from J, leaving 8 bases between. The CDR3 loop spans 13 amino acids. In DNA, the CDR3 is TGTGCCAGCAGCTGGACAGTGAACACTGAAGCTTTCTTT. Protein sequence: CASSWTVNTEAFF.

J is TRBJ1-1 and V is TRBV27; TRBD1 is a possible D gene (6 bases). V was clipped by 3 bases and J by 8 bases, with 13 bases between them. The CDR3 has 13 residues. In germline, CDR1 is MNHEY, CDR2 SMNVEV (reference sequence). The CDR3 loop reads CASSLGRTAEAFF. In nucleotides, the CDR3 is TGTGCCAGCAGTTTGGGTAGGACAGCCGAAGCTTTCTTT.

The rearrangement links TRBV7-2 to TRBJ1-3; 7 bases map to TRBD1. The CDR3 sequence is 17 residues long. Trimming cost V 5 bases and J 2 bases; bases outside gene matches: 12. Germline CDR1 reads SGHTA; CDR2 reads FQGNSA. The CDR3 protein is CASSLDAGGGTGNTIYF. The CDR3 DNA reads TGTGCCAGCAGCCTTGACGCAGGGGGTGGAACTGGAAACACCATATATTTT.

V is TRBV11-2 and J is TRBJ2-2, with TRBD1 identical over 10 bases. The CDR3 length is 16 residues. Germline trimming cut 5 bases from V and 5 bases from J; bases unmatched to any gene: 8. Germline V gives CDR1 SGHAT, CDR2 FQNNGV. CDR3 in amino acids: CASSQRDRGGTGELFF. The DNA for the CDR3 is TGTGCCAGCAGCCAACGGGACAGGGGAGGAACCGGGGAGCTGTTTTTT.

This chain uses TRBV6-4 with TRBJ2-5, with D tentatively TRBD1 (5 bases). Germline lookup yields CDR1 MRHNA and CDR2 SNTAGT. V lost 6 bases and J 4 bases, leaving 12 bases between the germline ends. There are 13 residues in the CDR3. The CDR3 reads CASSLRVGETQYF. CDR3 bases: TGTGCCAGCAGCCTCAGGGTTGGAGAGACCCAGTACTTC.

This clone is a singleton in its sample. The rearrangement links TRBV4-1 to TRBJ2-3, with D hard to call. This CDR3 is built from 14 residues. The germline V gene encodes CDR1 MGHRA and CDR2 YSYEKL. Trimming removed 1 base at V and 5 bases at J, with 10 bases between. The CDR3 is CASSQGRVRDTQYF. As DNA, the CDR3 is TGCGCCAGCAGCCAAGGACGGGTAAGAGATACGCAGTATTTT.

V gene TRBV6-5 combines with J gene TRBJ1-6, with D unresolved. In germline, CDR1 is MNHEY, CDR2 SVGAGI. The germline V and J ends were trimmed by 2 bases and 9 bases, with 17 bases remaining between them. The length of the CDR3 is 16 residues. As DNA, the CDR3 is TGTGCCAGCAGTTACGGAGGACGGAGGGCGGGTTCACCCCTCCACTTT. Translation: CASSYGGRRAGSPLHF.